This TCR beta chain is drawn from a study of blood T cells in healthy people across ages. Through a sample-barcoded 5' primer and a J-beta primer mix, a second PCR was run for roughly 6 to 12 cycles. TCRdb recomputed calls from the 5' RACE reads with MiXCR, one row per CDR3 protein. Here the sample spans around 1,800,000 distinct CDR3 sequences, approximately 39% being singletons. The CDR3 extends over 13 amino acids. Germline V gene sequence: CDR1 SGHNT, CDR2 YENEEA. For this clonotype: Its ends do not fully match the called genes, so a read error is possible.

This sequence joins TRBV11-3 and TRBJ2-1, with D perhaps matching TRBD1 or TRBD2 (5 bases each). Material for sequencing was blood. The TCR comes from a human donor in good health. The DNA for the CDR3 is TGTGCCAGTAGCTTAGATCCGTTGGGGGTGTGGTTCTTC. It specifies CASSLDPLGVWFF.